This T cell receptor beta chain came from a study of blood T cell repertoires in COVID-19. Study-wide background: Some COVID-19 samples were acute and others convalescent; all came from the United States, Italy and Spain.

This CDR3 contains 16 residues. Trimming pared 3 bases from V and 4 bases from J, leaving 18 bases between. Per germline, CDR1 KGHSH and CDR2 LQKENI. The data were produced by immunoSEQ multiplex PCR, yet TCRdb's version contains in-frame clones alone and is incomplete. Here the sample spans approximately 230,000 clones, about 79% being singletons. The V gene is TRBV18, the J gene TRBJ1-1; D may be TRBD1 (5 bases). The clonotype originates from a man older than 75 with acute or convalescent COVID-19. The specimen was peripheral blood. The DNA for the CDR3 is TGTGCCAGCTCACCTCTTCGTTTAGGGGAAGGCACTGAAGCTTTCTTT. Its protein is CASSPLRLGEGTEAFF.